This T cell receptor (beta chain) was observed in a study of CD8+ T cells in alopecia areata. cDNA prepared by RNA extraction and subsequent reverse transcription served as the template for sequencing. Sequencing was performed with immunoSEQ multiplex PCR; in TCRdb, only in-frame clones are kept and a portion is missing. The data show roughly 260,000 clones, with none appearing a single time. This CDR3 spans 14 amino acids. CDR1 is NNHDY and CDR2 is SYVADS in the germline V gene. This clone was seen only a few times. Gene names and germline match the mouse. The missing CDR3 end, 4 residues past where the read stops, is filled in from the germline J gene. Sorting of pooled cutaneous lymph node cells was based on CD4, CD8alpha, NKG2D, NKG2ACE and other markers.

The J gene is TRBJ2-5, the V gene TRBV13-3; TRBD1 aligns across 10 bases. The sequence derives from a C3H/HeJ mouse with alopecia areata. The mice in this strain carry MHC haplotype H2-k. Material for sequencing was CD4+ T cells sorted from a lymph node. The CDR3 here is CASSWDRGGDTQYF. The CDR3 DNA, read in part, is TGTGCCAGCAGTTGGGACAGGGGTGGAGAC.